Shown below are 17 T cell receptor beta chains from a single sample sequenced in a study of cytomegalovirus exposure and HLA in healthy donors. The PCR was carried out with 60 Vbeta primers and 13 Jbeta primers. Produced via immunoSEQ multiplex PCR; TCRdb's table is partial and in-frame only. The data show 120,000 or so clones, around 75% seen once. Sequencing was performed on PBMCs. These receptor sequences come from a woman between 50 and 59 years old in good health and CMV-seropositive.

The chain uses TRBV19 and TRBJ1-1; no definite D call. V gave up 7 bases and J gave up 1 base, with 16 bases separating them. Per germline, CDR1 LNHDA and CDR2 SQIVND (reference sequence). The CDR3 is 15 residues long. The CDR3 DNA is TGTGCCAGTACCCCCTTCGGCGGAGAGAACACTGAAGCTTTCTTT. Translated, it gives CASTPFGGENTEAFF. The full variable domain, with the rest looked up from reference TRBV19 and TRBJ1-1, is DGGITQSPKYLFRKEGQNVTLSCEQNLNHDAMYWYRQDPGQGLRLIYYSQIVNDFQKGDIAEGYSVSREKKESFPLTVTSAQKNPTAFYLCASTPFGGENTEAFFGQGTRLTVV.

The chain employs TRBV5-6 and TRBJ1-6; D is possibly TRBD1 (5 bases). Germline V CDR1 and CDR2: SGHDT, YYEEEE. Trimming cost V 0 bases and J 10 bases, with 11 bases left between them. The CDR3 spans 14 residues. The CDR3 DNA is TGTGCCAGCAGCTTGGCTCAGGGTAACTCACCCCTCCACTTT. Its protein product is CASSLAQGNSPLHF.

The CDR3 DNA reads as TGCGCCAGCAGCCAAAGACAGTTAGATAACTATGGCTACACCTTC. Translated, it gives CASSQRQLDNYGYTF. The chain carries TRBV4-1 and TRBJ1-2; weak D call: TRBD1 (5 bases). The CDR3 covers 15 residues. V was shortened by 2 bases and J by 1 base, with 11 bases between the two germline ends. CDR1 is MGHRA, CDR2 YSYEKL, per germline.

This chain uses TRBV6-6 with TRBJ1-2; D is uncertain. Trimming cost V 2 bases and J 4 bases, with 11 bases left between them. The CDR3 is 14 residues long. Germline V lookup: CDR1 MNHNY, CDR2 SVGAGI (reference sequence). CDR3 bases: TGTGCCAGCAGTTACGAGGGTCTGGTCTATGGCTACACCTTC. This gives the protein CASSYEGLVYGYTF.

The chain recombines TRBV7-9 with TRBJ1-5; tentative D call: TRBD1 (5 bases). The CDR3 length is 15 residues. Germline V gene data show CDR1 as SEHNR and CDR2 as FQNEAQ (reference sequence). V shed 4 bases and J shed 8 bases, with 18 bases lying between them. The CDR3 bases are TGTGCCAGCAGCTCGGGCCGGAGGGGTGGGGAGCCCCAGCATTTT. This sequence encodes CASSSGRRGGEPQHF.

This rearrangement joins TRBV5-4 to TRBJ2-3, with D maybe TRBD1 (6 bases). With 3 bases removed from V and 4 bases from J, the gap between germline ends came to 9 bases. The CDR3 covers 13 residues. Looked up from germline, CDR1 is SGHNT and CDR2 is YYREEE (reference sequence). CDR3: CASSSSGADTQYF. The CDR3 DNA sequence: TGTGCCAGCAGCTCCTCAGGGGCAGATACGCAGTATTTT.

V usage is TRBV4-1 and J usage is TRBJ1-5; D is perhaps TRBD1 (5 bases). This CDR3 comprises 15 residues. V was shortened by 3 bases and J by 3 bases, with 12 bases between the two germline ends. Germline values: CDR1 MGHRA, CDR2 YSYEKL. CDR3 region: CASSQGTGNNQPQHF. The CDR3 region has the DNA TGCGCCAGCAGCCAGGGTACAGGCAACAATCAGCCCCAGCATTTT.

The chain links TRBV9 to TRBJ2-7; D unresolved. The germline CDR1 and CDR2 sequences are SGDLS and YYNGEE. The V gene lost 0 bases and the J gene lost 5 bases, with 12 bases spanning the gap. The CDR3 has 14 amino acids. In nucleotides, the CDR3 is TGTGCCAGCAGCGTAGGTGGTAGCTGGCACGAGCAGTACTTC. This sequence encodes CASSVGGSWHEQYF. The complete variable domain, with remaining parts taken from reference TRBV9 and TRBJ2-7, reads DSGVTQTPKHLITATGQRVTLRCSPRSGDLSVYWYQQSLDQGLQFLIQYYNGEERAKGNILERFSAQQFPDLHSELNLSSLELGDSALYFCASSVGGSWHEQYFGPGTRLTVT.

V and J are TRBV29-1 and TRBJ2-1; 10 bases fit TRBD2. V shed 7 bases, J shed 5 bases, and the junction held 11 bases outside the gene matches. Germline V gene lookup returns CDR1 SQVTM and CDR2 ANQGSEA. The CDR3 spans 15 residues. The CDR3 is CSARLAGGIDNEQFF. The CDR3, as DNA: TGCAGCGCCAGACTAGCGGGTGGTATCGACAATGAGCAGTTCTTC.

The rearrangement links TRBV7-6 to TRBJ2-1; 9 bases agree with TRBD2. CDR1 SGHVS and CDR2 FNYEAQ come from the germline V gene. The CDR3 loop spans 16 amino acids. V was pared by 4 bases and J by 5 bases, with 9 bases of the junction left unmatched. CDR3 sequence: CASSSAGGEGHNEQFF. CDR3 bases: TGTGCCAGCAGCTCCGCGGGGGGGGAGGGACACAATGAGCAGTTCTTC.

The J gene is TRBJ2-5, the V gene TRBV5-5; TRBD2 is a possible D gene (5 bases). The CDR3 is made up of 13 amino acids. Between the trimmed V and J ends, which lost 5 bases and 3 bases, there was a span of 11 bases. Germline loops: CDR1 SGHKS, CDR2 YYEKEE (reference sequence). This CDR3 is CASSHGVEETQYF. Here the CDR3 DNA reads TGTGCCAGCAGTCACGGGGTTGAAGAGACCCAGTACTTC.

This chain connects TRBV4-2 to TRBJ1-3; 8 bases align to TRBD1. From germline, CDR1 is LGHNA and CDR2 YNFKEQ. The CDR3 is 15 residues long. Trimming removed 1 base from V and 4 bases from J; junction bases left unmatched: 3. The CDR3 sequence is CASSQGGTGGNTIYF. The CDR3 nucleotides read TGTGCCAGCAGCCAAGGGGGGACAGGCGGAAACACCATATATTTT.

J is TRBJ1-4 and V is TRBV19, with 7 bases fitting TRBD1. This CDR3 comprises 15 residues. V gave up 5 bases and J gave up 6 bases; unmatched junction bases: 9. In germline, CDR1 is LNHDA, CDR2 SQIVND (reference sequence). CDR3 protein: CASSGFLRGDEKLFF. The DNA of the CDR3 is TGTGCCAGTAGTGGGTTCCTCAGGGGGGATGAAAAACTGTTTTTT.

The CDR3 loop reads CASSQQGAQSYGYTF. The DNA for the CDR3 is TGTGCCAGCAGTCAACAGGGGGCGCAGAGCTATGGCTACACCTTC. The rearrangement joins TRBV6-5 to TRBJ1-2, with 9 bases matching TRBD1. CDR3 length: 15 residues. V gave up 5 bases and J gave up 4 bases; unmatched junction bases: 8. Germline CDR1 reads MNHEY; CDR2 reads SVGAGI.

Worth noting for this clone: The junction shows a germline mismatch at one end, possibly a read error. This sample includes further DNA sequences coding for the same CDR3. This sequence joins TRBV30 and TRBJ1-4, with D possibly TRBD1 on 6 matching bases. Germline assignment: CDR1 GTSNPN and CDR2 SVGIG (reference sequence). This CDR3 is built from 15 residues. The CDR3 spells CAWSVGGGGDEKLFF. CDR3 nucleotide sequence: TGCGCCTGGAGTGTGGGGGGAGGGGGAGATGAAAAACTGTTTTTT.

The chain has TRBV20-1 and TRBJ2-3; a weak D match, TRBD1 (6 bases). This CDR3 spans 11 amino acids. In germline, CDR1 is DFQATT, CDR2 SNEGSKA (reference sequence). Trimming took 5 bases from V and 6 from J, leaving 9 bases between them. The CDR3 region has the DNA TGCAGTGCTGGGACATACGATACGCAGTATTTT. It encodes CSAGTYDTQYF.

This sequence joins TRBV2 and TRBJ2-2; D call uncertain. Trimming took off 4 bases at V and 4 bases at J, with 10 bases between the two ends. CDR3 length equals 14 residues. The germline CDR1 and CDR2 sequences are SNHLY and FYNNEI. This CDR3 reads CASSAQVRTGELFF. CDR3 nucleotides: TGTGCCAGCAGTGCTCAGGTCCGCACCGGGGAGCTGTTTTTT.